These T cell receptor beta chains were read from a single sample in a study of OX40 agonist ivuxolimab in advanced cancers. The repertoire was sequenced with immunoSEQ multiplex PCR; TCRdb's copy has only in-frame clones and lacks some. The sample records fewer than 80,000 clones, roughly 80% being singletons. The input for sequencing was CD4+ or CD8+ T cells sorted from blood, taken in a trial of the OX40 agonist ivuxolimab. These receptors were taken from an adult with an advanced solid tumor such as melanoma, head and neck, liver or kidney cancer. CDR3s include the opening cysteine and the closing phenylalanine or tryptophan. Each record gives: V gene, J gene, D gene, clone size, CDR3 protein, CDR3 DNA. A D gene is named only where the DNA matches it firmly. Rows give clone size only sometimes, using once, few, many, or a class for an expanded clone.

V: TRBV19
J: TRBJ2-3
D: .
size: .
CDR3: CASSPTARDTQYF
DNA: TGTGCCAGTAGCCCCACGGCGCGAGATACGCAGTATTTT

V: TRBV6-4
J: TRBJ2-2
D: .
size: .
CDR3: CASKVRRDTGELFF
DNA: TGTGCCAGCAAAGTTCGGAGGGACACCGGGGAGCTGTTTTTT

V: TRBV11-1
J: TRBJ2-1
D: TRBD2
size: .
CDR3: CASSPTSGGRYNEQFF
DNA: TGTGCCAGCAGTCCAACCAGCGGGGGGCGGTACAATGAGCAGTTCTTC

V: TRBV11-2
J: TRBJ2-1
D: .
size: .
CDR3: CASSLAGREQFF
DNA: TGTGCCAGCAGCTTAGCTGGCAGGGAGCAGTTCTTC

V: TRBV7-9
J: TRBJ2-5
D: .
size: once
CDR3: CASSLPRGVRETQYF
DNA: TGTGCCAGCAGCTTACCCAGGGGAGTTCGAGAGACCCAGTACTTC

V: TRBV7-9
J: TRBJ2-7
D: .
size: .
CDR3: CASSGTGQTYEQYF
DNA: TGTGCCAGCAGCGGTACCGGGCAGACCTACGAGCAGTACTTC

V: TRBV18
J: TRBJ2-1
D: TRBD2
size: .
CDR3: CASSSGDYQFF
DNA: TGTGCCAGCTCATCGGGGGACTATCAGTTCTTC

V: TRBV27
J: TRBJ2-7
D: TRBD2
size: .
CDR3: CASFGLAGVYEQYF
DNA: TGTGCCAGCTTTGGACTAGCGGGAGTTTACGAGCAGTACTTC

V: TRBV28
J: TRBJ2-1
D: TRBD2
size: .
CDR3: CASSPPPGLAFYNEQFF
DNA: TGTGCCAGCAGTCCCCCACCGGGACTAGCTTTTTACAATGAGCAGTTCTTC

V: TRBV19
J: TRBJ1-1
D: .
size: .
CDR3: CASSPVQGGYTEAFF
DNA: TGTGCCAGTAGTCCTGTACAGGGCGGTTACACTGAAGCTTTCTTT

V: TRBV27
J: TRBJ2-7
D: .
size: .
CDR3: CASATLTSSYEQYF
DNA: TGCGCCAGCGCTACACTAACTAGCTCTTACGAGCAGTACTTC

V: TRBV4-2
J: TRBJ2-7
D: TRBD2
size: .
CDR3: CASSSERETYEQYF
DNA: TGTGCCAGCAGCTCGGAGCGGGAGACCTACGAGCAGTACTTC

V: TRBV4-3
J: TRBJ2-1
D: .
size: once
CDR3: CASSQDSQRIYSYNEQFF
DNA: TGCGCCAGCAGCCAAGATTCTCAGCGGATCTATAGTTACAATGAGCAGTTCTTC

V: TRBV21-1
J: TRBJ2-3
D: .
size: few
CDR3: CASSKAEGDGTDTQYF
DNA: TGTGCCAGCAGCAAAGCGGAAGGGGATGGCACAGATACGCAGTATTTT

V: TRBV11-3
J: TRBJ2-1
D: .
size: .
CDR3: CASSLGQVHEQFF
DNA: TGTGCCAGCAGCTTAGGGCAGGTCCATGAGCAGTTCTTC

V: TRBV5-1
J: TRBJ1-1
D: .
size: many
CDR3: CASSQNAHTEAFF
DNA: TGCGCCAGCAGCCAAAATGCTCACACTGAAGCTTTCTTT

V: TRBV19
J: TRBJ2-1
D: TRBD1
size: .
CDR3: CASTLRGTGYLSNEQFF
DNA: TGTGCCAGTACCCTCCGGGGGACAGGCTACTTATCCAATGAGCAGTTCTTC

V: TRBV20-1
J: TRBJ2-1
D: .
size: .
CDR3: CSATRDQNFF
DNA: TGCAGTGCTACCCGGGACCAAAATTTCTTC